Shown below are 15 T cell receptor beta chains from a single sample sequenced in a study of T cells in Graves' hyperthyroidism and ophthalmopathy. RNA transcripts gave rise to amplified TCR beta CDR3 regions. HTBI primers drove first-round RT-PCR of the TCR CDR3. TCRdb fed the multiplex PCR reads into MiXCR, producing one record per CDR3 protein. The sample contains about 560,000 distinct CDR3 sequences, 16% of which appear only once. Sequencing input: blood. These receptors all come from a woman between 18 and 29 years old with Graves' hyperthyroidism.

Comments on this clonotype: Being one base from a much bigger clone, this may be a read error. The chain couples TRBV11-3 to TRBJ2-1, with a weak D call TRBD2 (6 bases). The CDR3 loop spans 14 amino acids. Trimming removed 3 bases at V and 8 bases at J, with 14 bases between. The germline V gene encodes CDR1 SGHNT and CDR2 YENEEA. This CDR3 is CASSFGLPGDEQFF. The CDR3 DNA reads TGTGCCAGCAGCTTCGGACTACCGGGGGATGAGCAGTTCTTC.

This clonotype has at least ten counts. The V call is TRBV12-3 or TRBV12-4, the J call TRBJ2-3; 16 bases are a match to TRBD2. The ends lost 6 bases at V and 4 bases at J; junction bases unmatched: 4. The CDR3 covers 16 residues. The CDR3 protein is CASSLGLAGGSDTQYF. As DNA, the CDR3 is TGTGCCAGCAGCTTGGGACTAGCGGGAGGGTCAGATACGCAGTATTTT.

At least ten counts were recorded for this clonotype. This chain's CDR3 is CASSYSNIYYGYTF. The CDR3 nucleotides read TGTGCCAGCAGTTACTCGAACATCTACTATGGCTACACCTTC. This sequence joins TRBV6-6 and TRBJ1-2; no firm D call. The CDR3 totals 14 residues. Germline V gene sequence: CDR1 MNHNY, CDR2 SVGAGI (reference sequence). The germline V and J ends were trimmed by 0 bases and 3 bases, with 8 bases remaining between them.

The chain has TRBV7-9 and TRBJ2-4; 10 positions agree with TRBD1. Germline-derived CDR1 and CDR2 are SEHNR and FQNEAQ (reference sequence). This CDR3 is built from 14 residues. V lost 5 bases and J lost 6; bases outside the gene matches: 4. CDR3 in DNA: TGTGCCAGCAGCCTATGGACAGGGGGAAACATTCAGTACTTC. It translates to CASSLWTGGNIQYF.

This clonotype showed up just a few times. The chain is built from TRBV7-3 and TRBJ2-3; a weak D match, TRBD2 (6 bases). Germline CDR1 and CDR2: SGHTA and FQGTGA. This CDR3 is built from 19 residues. V gave up 5 bases and J gave up 3 bases, with 27 bases separating them. The CDR3 is CASSSSSGGIPRGTDTQYF. The CDR3 coding sequence is TGTGCCAGCAGCAGCAGTTCCGGCGGGATACCCCGGGGAACAGATACGCAGTATTTT.

In this sample, this clonotype turned up many times. The chain links TRBV6-1 to TRBJ1-5, with D possibly being TRBD1 (5 bases). CDR1 and CDR2 (germline): MNHNS, SASEGT. Trimming removed 2 bases at V and 4 bases at J, with 9 bases between. The CDR3 totals 14 residues. The CDR3 coding sequence is TGTGCCAGCAGTGAATGGACACCTAATCAGCCCCAGCATTTT. This encodes CASSEWTPNQPQHF.

This clonotype was seen at least ten times. This chain uses TRBV7-3 with TRBJ1-1; D remains unclear. Per the germline V gene, CDR1 is SGHTA and CDR2 is FQGTGA. The CDR3 covers 13 residues. Trimming stripped 5 bases from V and 2 bases from J, with 9 bases between. For the CDR3, the DNA is TGTGCCAGCAGCAAAGACACAAACACTGAAGCTTTCTTT. Its translation is CASSKDTNTEAFF.

Notes on this clonotype: An end of the junction does not agree with germline; a read error may underlie this. The chain joins TRBV6-5 to TRBJ2-1; 7 bases agree with TRBD2. The CDR3 is 15 residues long. Per the germline V gene, CDR1 is MNHEY and CDR2 is SVGAGI. CDR3 nucleotide sequence: TGTGGCAGCAGTCGGCGGGGGAGGACTCTTAATGAGCAGTTCTTC. Its translation is CGSSRRGRTLNEQFF.

This clonotype showed up many times. The CDR3 DNA reads TGTGCCACCAGTGACAAAGAAGGGTCAGCGGGCTTGCGCACTGAAGCTTTCTTT. Amino acids: CATSDKEGSAGLRTEAFF. The chain links TRBV24-1 to TRBJ1-1; no firm D call. V shed 4 bases and J shed 4 bases, with 24 bases lying between them. The germline V gene encodes CDR1 KGHDR and CDR2 SFDVKD. This CDR3 is 18 amino acids long.

This clonotype was counted at least ten times. This rearrangement joins TRBV2 to TRBJ1-3; unclear D gene. Trimming took off 10 bases at V and 4 bases at J, with 11 bases between the two ends. Germline CDR1 reads SNHLY; CDR2 reads FYNNEI. This CDR3 spans 12 amino acids. The DNA for the CDR3 is TGTGCCAACGACCTTTTAGGAAACACCATATATTTT. Residues: CANDLLGNTIYF.

Ten or more counts support this clonotype. J is TRBJ1-1 and V is TRBV5-1; D may be TRBD1 (6 bases). Germline loops: CDR1 SGHRS, CDR2 YFSETQ. The length of the CDR3 is 15 residues. The V gene lost 2 bases and the J gene lost 2 bases, with 13 bases spanning the gap. The CDR3 reads CASSFQGKRNTEAFF. The CDR3 DNA follows: TGCGCCAGCAGCTTTCAGGGGAAAAGAAACACTGAAGCTTTCTTT.

This clonotype was counted between two and nine times. This chain connects TRBV6-7 to TRBJ1-5, with 11 bases matching TRBD1. TRBV6-7 is known as an ORF, though its function is uncertain. The CDR3 has 16 amino acids. V shed 2 bases and J 6 bases; nucleotides not matched to a gene: 6. This CDR3 reads CASSYTRDRGSQPQHF. Here the CDR3 DNA reads TGTGCCAGCAGTTACACCAGGGACAGGGGGAGTCAGCCCCAGCATTTT.

V and J are TRBV5-5 and TRBJ2-2; no definite D call. Germline-derived CDR1 and CDR2 are SGHKS and YYEKEE (reference sequence). Trimming pared 4 bases from V and 1 base from J, leaving 17 bases between. The CDR3 spans 17 residues. CDR3 in DNA: TGTGCCAGCAGCCCGGACCAAATCTTCCTGAACACCGGGGAGCTGTTTTTT. This gives the protein CASSPDQIFLNTGELFF.

This clonotype showed up many times. This chain links TRBV20-1 with TRBJ2-3; weak D call: TRBD1 (6 bases). Germline loops: CDR1 DFQATT, CDR2 SNEGSKA (reference sequence). The CDR3 is made up of 13 amino acids. V dropped 3 bases and J dropped 6 bases, with 13 bases sitting between them. The CDR3 region is CSASRDNWDTQYF. The CDR3 DNA is TGCAGTGCTAGTCGGGACAACTGGGATACGCAGTATTTT.

This clonotype has a handful of counts. This CDR3 is CASSQTRWRGYGQPQHF. The CDR3 bases are TGTGCCAGCAGCCAAACCCGGTGGAGGGGATATGGACAGCCCCAGCATTTT. The chain links TRBV7-8 to TRBJ1-5; perhaps TRBD1 as D (5 bases). Looked up from germline, CDR1 is SGHVS and CDR2 is FQNEAQ. This CDR3 has 17 amino acids. Trimming stripped 5 bases from V and 7 bases from J, with 24 bases between.